The 20 T cell receptor beta chains listed next were all sequenced from one sample in a study of CD8 T cells in ankylosing spondylitis. TCRdb reprocessed the 5' RACE reads with MiXCR, giving one entry per CDR3 protein. Among 300,000 to 350,000 distinct CDR3 sequences listed, roughly 11% were seen once. Sequenced material: blood, either unsorted or a sorted T cell fraction (not recorded which). The receptors originated from a female donor with ankylosing spondylitis or in good health (not recorded which).

In its sample, this clonotype was seen many times. This CDR3 reads CSATGTGEEKLFF. The CDR3 coding sequence is TGCAGTGCTACCGGGACAGGGGAGGAAAAACTGTTTTTT. The gene calls are TRBV20-1 and TRBJ1-4; TRBD1 agrees at 10 bases. V shed 4 bases, J shed 8 bases, and the junction held 4 bases outside the gene matches. Germline V gene sequence: CDR1 DFQATT, CDR2 SNEGSKA (reference sequence). The CDR3 spans 13 residues.

This clonotype was recorded many times. V usage is TRBV20-1 and J usage is TRBJ1-2, with 7 bases aligning to TRBD1. The V gene end was trimmed by 5 bases and the J gene end by 5 bases; junction bases not matched to a gene: 8. This CDR3 is 13 amino acids long. CDR1 is DFQATT, CDR2 SNEGSKA, per germline (reference sequence). The CDR3: CSARGQVSYGYTF. The CDR3 DNA sequence: TGCAGTGCTCGAGGACAGGTTTCTTATGGCTACACCTTC.

This clonotype was picked up a small number of times. The gene calls are TRBV15 and TRBJ1-1, with a possible D match to TRBD1 (6 bases). Trimming removed 0 bases from V and 11 bases from J, with 16 bases in between. The CDR3 sequence is 14 residues long. Germline loops: CDR1 LNHNV, CDR2 YYDKDF (reference sequence). CDR3 sequence: CATSRDGGNPVAFF. The DNA of the CDR3 is TGTGCCACCAGCAGAGATGGGGGCAACCCTGTGGCTTTCTTT.

This clonotype was detected many times. V usage is TRBV7-6 and J usage is TRBJ2-7; no clear D gene. Trimming took 5 bases from V and 3 from J, leaving 11 bases between them. The CDR3 contains 13 residues. Germline V CDR1 and CDR2: SGHVS, FNYEAQ. The CDR3 spells CASSRDANYEQYF. In DNA, the CDR3 is TGTGCCAGCAGCCGAGACGCGAACTACGAGCAGTACTTC. Complete variable domain (other parts from reference TRBV7-6 and TRBJ2-7): GAGVSQSPRYKVTKRGQDVALRCDPISGHVSLYWYRQALGQGPEFLTYFNYEAQQDKSGLPNDRFSAERPEGSISTLTIQRTEQRDSAMYRCASSRDANYEQYFGPGTRLTVT.

This chain uses TRBV28 with TRBJ2-5, with no clear D. Germline V gene sequence: CDR1 MDHEN, CDR2 SYDVKM. The CDR3 runs 11 residues. V was pared by 3 bases and J by 7 bases, with 6 bases between. The CDR3 DNA sequence: TGTGCCAGCAGTTTCGACGGGACCCAGTACTTC. Translated, it gives CASSFDGTQYF.

This clonotype appeared a few times. This chain joins TRBV7-2 and TRBJ2-7; D gene uncertain. Germline CDR1 SGHTA, CDR2 FQGNSA. The V and J ends lost 6 bases and 0 bases respectively, with 12 bases between them. The CDR3 spans 14 residues. CDR3 protein: CASRDGLTSYEQYF. The CDR3 coding sequence is TGTGCCAGCAGGGACGGGTTGACCTCCTACGAGCAGTACTTC.

This clonotype was recorded at least ten times. CDR3 protein: CASGSGTGGYNEQFF. In DNA form, the CDR3 reads TGTGCTAGTGGTTCCGGGACAGGGGGGTACAATGAGCAGTTCTTC. V is TRBV12-5 and J is TRBJ2-1, with 11 positions matching TRBD1. V lost 4 bases to trimming and J lost 4 bases; unmatched junction nucleotides: 3. The CDR3 sequence is 15 residues long. CDR1 and CDR2 from the germline V gene are LGHNT and FRNRAP.

In its sample, this clonotype was seen many times. The rearrangement links TRBV20-1 to TRBJ2-2; 7 bases agree with TRBD1. V lost 4 bases to trimming and J lost 0 bases; unmatched junction nucleotides: 2. CDR3 length: 14 residues. In germline, CDR1 is DFQATT, CDR2 SNEGSKA (reference sequence). The DNA of the CDR3 is TGCAGTGCTACAGACAGGGCGAACACCGGGGAGCTGTTTTTT. It codes for CSATDRANTGELFF.

This clonotype showed up just a few times. CDR3 loop: CASSYDRVTDTQYF. The CDR3 DNA follows: TGTGCCAGCAGCTACGACAGGGTCACAGATACGCAGTATTTT. This chain links TRBV12-3 or TRBV12-4 with TRBJ2-3; TRBD1 matches 7 bases. The CDR3 spans 14 residues. Trimming removed 6 bases from V and 2 bases from J; junction bases left unmatched: 5.

As for this clonotype: A much larger clone lies a single base off, so this may be a read error. The chain carries TRBV12-3 or TRBV12-4 and TRBJ1-2, with D uncertain. V dropped 1 base and J dropped 12 bases, with 9 bases sitting between them. This CDR3 has 11 amino acids. CDR3: CASSLGLSDTF. Here the CDR3 DNA reads TGTGCCAGCAGTTTAGGGTTGAGCGACACCTTC.

Details on this clonotype: A much larger clone sits a single nucleotide away, making a read error possible. V gene TRBV20-1 combines with J gene TRBJ2-1; 9 bases match TRBD2. The CDR3 totals 14 residues. The V gene's germline CDR1 is DFQATT and CDR2 SNEGSKA (reference sequence). Written as DNA, the CDR3 is TGCAGTGTTCTACTAGCGGGCATTTACAATGAGCAGTCCTTC. Encoded protein: CSVLLAGIYNEQSF.

This clonotype has ten or more counts. The CDR3 reads CAISEGGQGDHNEQFF. In DNA, the CDR3 is TGTGCCATCAGTGAGGGAGGACAGGGAGACCACAATGAGCAGTTCTTC. The V gene is TRBV10-3, the J gene TRBJ2-1; 8 nucleotides match TRBD1. V was clipped by 2 bases and J by 5 bases; unmatched bases: 8. Germline V gene sequence: CDR1 ENHRY, CDR2 SYGVKD. The CDR3 is 16 amino acids.

This clonotype has a count of ten or more. V usage is TRBV20-1 and J usage is TRBJ2-7; 9 bases are a match to TRBD1. CDR1 DFQATT and CDR2 SNEGSKA come from the germline V gene (reference sequence). J gave up 4 bases and V 4 bases, and 11 bases lay outside the gene matches. The CDR3 covers 15 residues. For the CDR3, the DNA is TGCAGTGCTATGATGGGAGGGACAGGGTCGTACGAGCAGTACTTC. Its translation: CSAMMGGTGSYEQYF.

The chain is built from TRBV7-9 and TRBJ2-1; 7 bases map to TRBD2. This CDR3 has 14 amino acids. V trimming: 1 base; J trimming: 5 bases; junction bases outside the gene matches: 2. Germline CDR1 SEHNR, CDR2 FQNEAQ (reference sequence). CDR3 sequence (DNA): TGTGCCAGCAGCTTAGGGACTAGAGACAATGAGCAGTTCTTC. Its translation is CASSLGTRDNEQFF.

The V gene is TRBV14, the J gene TRBJ1-1; D not resolved. Germline V gene sequence: CDR1 SGHDN, CDR2 FVKESK. V was clipped by 0 bases and J by 4 bases, with 9 bases between them. The CDR3 sequence is 14 residues long. The CDR3: CASSQDLRGTEAFF. In nucleotides, the CDR3 is TGTGCCAGCAGCCAAGATCTTCGGGGCACTGAAGCTTTCTTT.

This clonotype appeared many times. The chain has TRBV7-2 and TRBJ2-1; no clear D gene. Trimming removed 1 base at V and 9 bases at J, with 7 bases between. Per the germline V gene, CDR1 is SGHTA and CDR2 is FQGNSA. CDR3 length equals 12 residues. The CDR3 sequence: CASSLEMGEQFF. The DNA of the CDR3 is TGTGCCAGCAGCTTAGAGATGGGTGAGCAGTTCTTC.

This clonotype has at least ten counts. This chain joins TRBV20-1 and TRBJ2-1; the D gene is possibly TRBD2 (5 bases). Trimming took 1 base from V and 7 from J, leaving 5 bases between them. The CDR3 loop spans 11 amino acids. Germline CDR1 and CDR2: DFQATT and SNEGSKA (reference sequence). The DNA for the CDR3 is TGCAGTGCTAGAGCGGGAAATGAGCAGTTCTTC. As protein: CSARAGNEQFF.

Ten or more counts support this clonotype. The chain is built from TRBV29-1 and TRBJ2-7, with D hard to call. V was pared by 2 bases and J by 0 bases, with 8 bases between. CDR3 size: 13 residues. Germline CDR1 reads SQVTM; CDR2 reads ANQGSEA. CDR3 nucleotides: TGCAGCGTTGAACAGGAGAACTCCTACGAGCAGTACTTC. Amino acid sequence: CSVEQENSYEQYF.

As regards this clonotype: A much more abundant neighbour one base away suggests this may be a read error. The chain has TRBV5-1 and TRBJ1-2; D is unclear. The CDR3 length is 12 residues. Germline V CDR1 and CDR2: SGHRS, YFSETQ. The CDR3 sequence: CASREDNYGDTF. CDR3 nucleotide sequence: TGCGCCAGCCGCGAGGATAACTATGGCGACACCTTC.

The rearrangement joins TRBV20-1 to TRBJ2-7, with 8 positions matching TRBD2. V shed 3 bases and J 6 bases; nucleotides not matched to a gene: 10. CDR3 length: 14 amino acids. Germline V gene sequence: CDR1 DFQATT, CDR2 SNEGSKA (reference sequence). CDR3 sequence: CSARGNLAGGEQYF. The CDR3 DNA sequence: TGCAGTGCTAGGGGAAACCTAGCGGGCGGCGAGCAGTACTTC.